A selection of T cell receptor beta chains follows, all from one sample in a study of blood T cells in healthy people across ages. TCRdb re-called the 5' RACE reads with MiXCR, one entry per CDR3 protein. The sample carries roughly 700,000 distinct CDR3 sequences, around 49% recorded once. The sample was blood. Receptor source: an older woman in good health. The CDR3 runs from the conserved cysteine through the conserved F or W. The order of the fields is clone size, J gene, V gene, D gene, CDR3 DNA, CDR3 protein. D genes are given only for firm matches. Clone size is shown for a subset of rows, as once, few, many or a class of expanded clone.

- | TRBJ2-7 | TRBV3-1 | TRBD2 | TGTGCCAGCAGCCAAAGCGGGAAAAGCTCCTACGAGCAGTACTTC | CASSQSGKSSYEQYF
- | TRBJ2-7 | TRBV10-3 | - | TGTGCCATCAGTGGTAATAGCGGATACCACGAGCAGTACTTC | CAISGNSGYHEQYF
- | TRBJ2-2 | TRBV3-1 | - | TGTGCCAGCAGCCGCGAGGGTTCCGGGGAGCTGTTTTTT | CASSREGSGELFF
few | TRBJ2-1 | TRBV11-2 | - | TGTGCCAGCAGCTTAGTCGTCTCCGGAGCCTACAATGAGCAGTTCTTC | CASSLVVSGAYNEQFF
- | TRBJ2-3 | TRBV7-3 | - | TGTGCCAGCAGTCAAGCGGCGTCTAGCACAGATACGCAGTATTTT | CASSQAASSTDTQYF
- | TRBJ2-3 | TRBV29-1 | - | TGCAGCGTTGAAGAACGAGGGGGCACAGATACGCAGTATTTT | CSVEERGGTDTQYF
- | TRBJ1-5 | TRBV6-6 | - | TGTGCCAGCAGTGATACAGGCAATCAGCCCCAGCATTTT | CASSDTGNQPQHF
few | TRBJ2-3 | TRBV11-2 | TRBD1 | TGTGCCAGCAGCTTAGACAGGGGGTTCGCAGATACGCAGTATTTT | CASSLDRGFADTQYF
few | TRBJ2-3 | TRBV20-1 | - | TGCAGTGCTATCCGGTTGGGCGGGAGCACAGATACGCAGTATTTT | CSAIRLGGSTDTQYF
many | TRBJ1-4 | TRBV7-2 | - | TGTGCCAGCAGCTTAGGGTTTGGGGGAACTAATGAAAAACTGTTTTTT | CASSLGFGGTNEKLFF
few | TRBJ2-7 | TRBV12-3/TRBV12-4 | - | TGTGCCAGCGGCGTGGAGTGGGGCTACGAGCAGTACTTC | CASGVEWGYEQYF
- | TRBJ2-2 | TRBV6-2/TRBV6-3 | - | TGTGCCAGCAGTGACCCCGGGACAACGAACACCGGGGAGCTGTTTTTT | CASSDPGTTNTGELFF
- | TRBJ2-5 | TRBV5-1 | TRBD1 | TGCGCCAGCAGCTTAAGACAACAGGGGGGCCAAGAGACCCAGTACTTC | CASSLRQQGGQETQYF
- | TRBJ1-2 | TRBV14 | - | TGTGCCAGCAGCCATCGGACAAACTACTATGGCTACACCTTC | CASSHRTNYYGYTF
- | TRBJ2-1 | TRBV6-5 | - | TGTGCCAGCAGTTACCCTCTCGGCAATGAGCAGTTCTTC | CASSYPLGNEQFF
- | TRBJ2-2 | TRBV7-9 | - | TGTGCCAGCCGACTACTCACCGGGGAGCTGTTTTTT | CASRLLTGELFF
many | TRBJ2-7 | TRBV2 | TRBD2 | TGTGCCAGCAGCGCCGAGGGACTAGCGGCCTCGTACTTC | CASSAEGLAASYF
few | TRBJ2-2 | TRBV6-1 | TRBD1 | TGTGCCAGCTTGAATAGGGGACAGTTGATCGTGCTGTTTTTT | CASLNRGQLIVLFF
- | TRBJ1-2 | TRBV5-1 | - | TGCGCCAGCAGCCAAAACAGGGTGTTGAAACATGGCTACACCTTC | CASSQNRVLKHGYTF
- | TRBJ2-3 | TRBV11-1 | TRBD1 | TGTGCCAGCAGCTGGACCGCAGGGGGCGGGTTTAACGCCCACTCCTCCGATACGCAGTATTTT | CASSWTAGGGFNAHSSDTQYF
few | TRBJ1-2 | TRBV15 | - | TGTGCCACCAGCAGAGATCGAGGGGGATCCTATGGCTACACCTTC | CATSRDRGGSYGYTF
- | TRBJ2-3 | TRBV28 | TRBD1 | TGTGCCAGCAGATCCATTAATAACAGGGGTGGAGATACGCAGTATTTT | CASRSINNRGGDTQYF
- | TRBJ1-1 | TRBV29-1 | TRBD1 | TGCAGCGTCAACCTCGGGACAGGGACGGCTTTCTTT | CSVNLGTGTAFF
- | TRBJ2-2 | TRBV6-1 | - | TGTGCCAGCTGGAAGGAGAACACCGGGGAGCTGTTTTTT | CASWKENTGELFF
- | TRBJ2-5 | TRBV12-3/TRBV12-4 | TRBD2 | TGTGCCAGCAGTCCCGGGACTAGCGGGAGTTTGTACTTC | CASSPGTSGSLYF
many | TRBJ2-7 | TRBV4-3 | TRBD1 | TGCGCCAGCAGCTGGCGGACAGGGACGCAGCAGTACTTC | CASSWRTGTQQYF
few | TRBJ2-4 | TRBV9 | TRBD1 | TGTGCCAGCACCAAGGGACAGGAAAACATTCAGTACTTC | CASTKGQENIQYF
once | TRBJ1-1 | TRBV7-9 | TRBD1 | TGTGCCAGCAGTAACCGAGGACAGGGGGGTGACACTGAAGCTTTCTTT | CASSNRGQGGDTEAFF
many | TRBJ2-1 | TRBV3-1 | - | TGTGCCAGCAGTAAGTCCCGGAATGAGCAGTTCTTC | CASSKSRNEQFF
- | TRBJ2-7 | TRBV6-1 | TRBD2 | TGTGCCAGCAGGCGGACTAGCGGATACAATGAGCAGTACTTC | CASRRTSGYNEQYF
few | TRBJ2-2 | TRBV5-1 | TRBD1 | TGCGCCAGCAGCCCAGGGACAGGGTTCACCGGGGAGCTGTTTTTT | CASSPGTGFTGELFF
- | TRBJ1-2 | TRBV20-1 | - | TGCAGTGCTCGGCAAAACCAACAGGGTCCTAACTATGGCTACACCTTC | CSARQNQQGPNYGYTF
few | TRBJ2-5 | TRBV20-1 | TRBD2 | TGCAGTGCTACGGCGGCTAGCGGGAGTGAGACCCAGTACTTC | CSATAASGSETQYF